These 22 T cell receptor beta chains were all obtained from the same sample, sequenced in a study of memory CD8 T cells in hepatitis C reinfection. Using immunoSEQ multiplex PCR, the repertoire was profiled, and TCRdb retains in-frame clones only, with some absent. This sample yields approximately 46,000 clones, of which 80% to 90% are seen a single time; 0.65% to 0.8% belongs to the top ten. As for time point: late/post reinfection, 12 to 24 weeks after detection. TCR sequencing was done directly ex vivo on sorted cells, without expansion in vitro. The sequenced material came from naive CD8+ T cells sorted from blood. The receptors shown here come from a man in his late teens or twenties with hepatitis C virus infection.

This clone was picked up one time. This sequence joins TRBV5-4 and TRBJ2-7, with D possibly being TRBD2 (5 bases). V dropped 3 bases and J dropped 7 bases, with 11 bases sitting between them. This CDR3 is built from 12 residues. Germline assignment: CDR1 SGHNT and CDR2 YYREEE (reference sequence). The DNA for the CDR3 is TGTGCCAGCAGCTCTGGGCAGCGGGAGCAGTACTTC. Protein sequence: CASSSGQREQYF.

The chain links TRBV28 to TRBJ2-3, with 11 bases aligning to TRBD2. The CDR3 spans 16 residues. Trimming removed 4 bases from V and 5 bases from J; junction bases left unmatched: 8. CDR1 and CDR2 (germline): MDHEN, SYDVKM. The CDR3 DNA sequence: TGTGCCAGCAGTTCGATTAGCGGGGGGGTGGGAGATACGCAGTATTTT. Encoded protein: CASSSISGGVGDTQYF. The full variable domain, with the rest looked up from reference TRBV28 and TRBJ2-3, is DVKVTQSSRYLVKRTGEKVFLECVQDMDHENMFWYRQDPGLGLRLIYFSYDVKMKEKGDIPEGYSVSREKKERFSLILESASTNQTSMYLCASSSISGGVGDTQYFGPGTRLTVL.

This clone was detected only once. The chain is built from TRBV5-4 and TRBJ2-1; D not resolved. The CDR3 contains 16 residues. The V gene's germline CDR1 is SGHNT and CDR2 YYREEE (reference sequence). V lost 0 bases and J lost 5, with 15 bases in between. CDR3 nucleotides: TGTGCCAGCAGCTTGGCCACTGCGGTGGAGCACAATGAGCAGTTCTTC. As protein: CASSLATAVEHNEQFF.

This chain joins TRBV6-6 and TRBJ1-2; D is unresolved. The CDR3 is 16 residues long. From germline, CDR1 is MNHNY and CDR2 SVGAGI (reference sequence). Trimming left V 2 bases short and J 6 bases short, with 19 bases between. This CDR3 reads CASSYPYHEKEHGYTF. CDR3 coding DNA: TGTGCCAGCAGTTACCCTTATCACGAGAAAGAACATGGCTACACCTTC.

The gene calls are TRBV7-9 and TRBJ2-3; no clear D gene. Germline CDR1 SEHNR, CDR2 FQNEAQ (reference sequence). The CDR3 runs to 11 residues. V was clipped by 6 bases and J by 6 bases, with 7 bases between them. The CDR3 protein is CASRAQDTQYF. The CDR3 DNA follows: TGTGCCAGCAGGGCCCAGGATACGCAGTATTTT.

V is TRBV6-5 and J is TRBJ1-1, with D perhaps matching TRBD1 (5 bases). The V gene's germline CDR1 is MNHEY and CDR2 SVGAGI. The V end lost 8 bases, the J end lost 2 bases, and 18 bases lay between the germline ends. CDR3 length equals 15 residues. DNA for the CDR3: TGTGCCAGCGGGGGGACCCGCCTCGGTAACACTGAAGCTTTCTTT. It specifies CASGGTRLGNTEAFF.

Written as DNA, the CDR3 is TGTGCCAGCAGCTTGGCTCGGGGAGACCAGCCCCAGCATTTT. Protein: CASSLARGDQPQHF. The chain employs TRBV5-5 and TRBJ1-5; no definite D call. The CDR3 extends over 14 amino acids. Germline V gene lookup returns CDR1 SGHKS and CDR2 YYEKEE (reference sequence). Trimming cost V 0 bases and J 7 bases, with 11 bases left between them.

The chain recombines TRBV5-1 with TRBJ2-2; 7 bases are shared with TRBD2. V shed 2 bases, J shed 3 bases, and the junction held 4 bases outside the gene matches. This CDR3 region has 15 residues. Germline loops: CDR1 SGHRS, CDR2 YFSETQ. The CDR3 here is CASSFPGGDTGELFF. The CDR3 DNA is TGCGCCAGCAGCTTTCCGGGGGGAGACACCGGGGAGCTGTTTTTT.

The DNA for the CDR3 is TGTGCCAGTAACCCTTCAGGGACAGGGAACTATGGCTACACCTTC. Translation gives CASNPSGTGNYGYTF. The gene calls are TRBV19 and TRBJ1-2, with TRBD1 identical over 9 bases. Germline CDR1 LNHDA, CDR2 SQIVND (reference sequence). The CDR3 is made up of 15 amino acids. The junction had 8 bases not matched to a gene; V was cut back by 7 bases and J by 2 bases.

The rearrangement uses TRBV5-1 and TRBJ2-7; the match to TRBD1 covers 10 bases. The CDR3 has 15 residues. Germline V gene data show CDR1 as SGHRS and CDR2 as YFSETQ. V lost 0 bases and J lost 2; bases outside the gene matches: 2. CDR3 bases: TGCGCCAGCAGCTTGGGACAGGGGGCCACCTACGAGCAGTACTTC. Translating it yields CASSLGQGATYEQYF.

The gene calls are TRBV4-1 and TRBJ2-1; 10 bases are shared with TRBD2. V was pared by 0 bases and J by 8 bases, with 4 bases of the junction left unmatched. Germline values: CDR1 MGHRA, CDR2 YSYEKL. The CDR3 has 15 amino acids. The CDR3 region has the DNA TGCGCCAGCAGCCAAGAGGGAGCGGGAGGGCATGAGCAGTTCTTC. Translation: CASSQEGAGGHEQFF.

The chain recombines TRBV5-6 with TRBJ2-2; no clear D gene. V was cut by 2 bases and J by 4 bases, with 6 bases left in between. This CDR3 has 13 residues. CDR1 is SGHDT and CDR2 is YYEEEE in the germline V gene. CDR3 amino acids: CASSFGSTGELFF. Here the CDR3 DNA reads TGTGCCAGCAGCTTTGGTAGCACCGGGGAGCTGTTTTTT.

In nucleotides, the CDR3 is TGTGCCAGCAGTGACCCTAGCGTCAATGAGCAGTTCTTC. This translates into CASSDPSVNEQFF. The chain combines TRBV2 with TRBJ2-1; D is possibly TRBD2 (6 bases). The CDR3 contains 13 residues. V was cut by 3 bases and J by 6 bases, with 9 bases left in between. Germline CDR1 and CDR2: SNHLY and FYNNEI.

The V gene is TRBV15, the J gene TRBJ2-5; TRBD1 aligns across 9 bases. The DNA end lines up better with TRBJ2-7; the J call may be wrong. This CDR3 is 15 amino acids long. CDR1 LNHNV and CDR2 YYDKDF come from the germline V gene (reference sequence). Here the CDR3 DNA reads TGTGCCACCAGCAGGGTTGGACAGGGGAACTACGAGCAGTACTTC. Protein: CATSRVGQGNYEQYF.

This chain joins TRBV7-3 and TRBJ2-1, with 8 bases identical to TRBD2. The V gene's germline CDR1 is SGHTA and CDR2 FQGTGA. The CDR3 is made up of 16 amino acids. Trimming took 1 base from V and 7 from J; bases not matched to a gene: 9. In DNA, the CDR3 is TGTGCCAGCAGCTTAATGCCCGGGACTAGTCGGAATGAGCAGTTCTTC. This gives the protein CASSLMPGTSRNEQFF.

The rearrangement joins TRBV4-2 to TRBJ2-2; maybe TRBD2 (6 bases). CDR1 is LGHNA, CDR2 YNFKEQ, per germline. The germline V and J ends were trimmed by 0 bases and 6 bases, with 11 bases remaining between them. The CDR3 totals 15 residues. The CDR3 is CASSQDPGAPGELFF. CDR3 in DNA: TGTGCCAGCAGCCAAGACCCGGGAGCACCCGGGGAGCTGTTTTTT.

The chain combines TRBV2 with TRBJ2-1, with 8 bases identical to TRBD2. V lost 7 bases and J lost 10; bases outside the gene matches: 15. The CDR3 length is 15 residues. In germline, CDR1 is SNHLY, CDR2 FYNNEI. CDR3 nucleotide sequence: TGTGCCAGCACCTACGGGACTAGGGGTCGGGAAGAGCAGTTCTTC. Translating it yields CASTYGTRGREEQFF.

This sequence joins TRBV6-6 and TRBJ1-2, with a tentative D call TRBD1 (6 bases). This CDR3 region has 16 residues. CDR1 and CDR2 (germline): MNHNY, SVGAGI (reference sequence). The V end lost 2 bases, the J end lost 5 bases, and 18 bases lay between the germline ends. CDR3 in DNA: TGTGCCAGCAGTTACGAAGTCAGGGGACGGGAATATGGCTACACCTTC. The encoded protein is CASSYEVRGREYGYTF.

The rearrangement joins TRBV30 to TRBJ1-2; TRBD1 matches at 8 bases. Trimming cost V 5 bases and J 2 bases; bases outside gene matches: 1. This CDR3 is 12 amino acids long. Germline V gives CDR1 GTSNPN, CDR2 SVGIG (reference sequence). The CDR3 reads CAWDRGNYGYTF. For the CDR3, the DNA is TGTGCCTGGGACAGGGGAAACTATGGCTACACCTTC.

This chain connects TRBV27 to TRBJ1-1; D gene unclear. The CDR3 loop spans 15 amino acids. Germline values: CDR1 MNHEY, CDR2 SMNVEV (reference sequence). V was trimmed by 6 bases and J by 5 bases, leaving 19 bases between them. The CDR3 spells CASRIARHTGTEAFF. CDR3 sequence (DNA): TGTGCCAGCAGGATAGCCCGTCACACGGGGACTGAAGCTTTCTTT.

The gene calls are TRBV11-2 and TRBJ2-3; 9 nucleotides align to TRBD2. This CDR3 comprises 15 residues. V dropped 8 bases and J dropped 2; count of bases not matched to a gene: 8. The V gene's germline CDR1 is SGHAT and CDR2 FQNNGV. The CDR3 region is CASFERGAVTDTQYF. DNA of the CDR3: TGTGCCAGCTTCGAGCGGGGGGCCGTCACAGATACGCAGTATTTT.

This clone was seen once. This sequence joins TRBV9 and TRBJ2-3, with a tentative D call TRBD2 (5 bases). CDR3 size: 15 residues. The ends were cut back, 4 bases at V and 4 bases at J, with 16 bases in the middle. Germline CDR1 and CDR2: SGDLS and YYNGEE. CDR3 sequence: CASSILELPADTQYF. In DNA form, the CDR3 reads TGTGCCAGCAGCATACTAGAGTTGCCTGCAGATACGCAGTATTTT. Variable domain in full (rest from reference TRBV9 and TRBJ2-3): DSGVTQTPKHLITATGQRVTLRCSPRSGDLSVYWYQQSLDQGLQFLIQYYNGEERAKGNILERFSAQQFPDLHSELNLSSLELGDSALYFCASSILELPADTQYFGPGTRLTVL.